A selection of T cell receptor beta chains follows, all from one sample in a study of chemoradiotherapy in HPV16-positive cancers. Only in-frame clones appear in the TCRdb table, and some are missing; sequencing was by immunoSEQ multiplex PCR. The sample shows nearly 9,000 clones, roughly 78% of them seen only once. Specimen collection occurred from a patient who underwent chemoradiotherapy. The receptors were gathered from a human donor with HPV-associated anogenital cancer. The conserved cysteine and the conserved F or W are not part of the CDR3 here. A D gene is named only where the DNA matches it firmly. Some rows mark clone size as missing; the rest say once, few, many or name a class of expanded clone.

j_call v_call clone_size d_call cdr3_aa
TRBJ2-7 TRBV11-2 . TRBD2 ASSLGLGRGAFYEQY
TRBJ2-7 TRBV27 . . ASSLAYRYEQY
TRBJ2-1 TRBV5-1 . . ASSLGGGARGEQF
TRBJ1-3 TRBV19 . . ASSGQFSGNTIY
TRBJ2-5 TRBV10-3 . TRBD2 AISLGLAGFGETQY
TRBJ2-1 TRBV7-6 few TRBD1 ASSLDRGPLNNEQF
TRBJ1-1 TRBV5-6 . . ASSLAGTVNTEAF
TRBJ2-6 TRBV19 once . ASTPDSSGANVLT
TRBJ2-1 TRBV10-3 . . AIRRVSDNEQF
TRBJ1-5 TRBV7-9 . . ASSLGTGNQPQH
TRBJ1-4 TRBV6-1 . . ASSVRESEKLF
TRBJ2-6 TRBV28 few TRBD1 ASSPRTGAHAGANVLT
TRBJ1-2 TRBV2 . TRBD1 ASSEGTGDGYT
TRBJ2-3 TRBV7-9 . . ASSRFGTPTDTQY
TRBJ2-3 TRBV27 . . ASSYGTDTQY
TRBJ2-1 TRBV18 . TRBD1 ASSPETGFSYNEQF
TRBJ2-2 TRBV9 few . ASSETGYSGELF
TRBJ2-3 TRBV5-1 few TRBD1 ASSRTGAADTQY
TRBJ1-6 TRBV5-1 . . ASSLAGPGYSPLH
TRBJ1-2 TRBV4-2 . . ASSQGRSYGYT
TRBJ1-1 TRBV6-5 few . ASSYSSQDGLGAF
TRBJ2-3 TRBV19 . . ASSIVETDTQY